The 30 T cell receptor beta chains below come from one sample, sequenced in a study of STAT3 mutations in large granular lymphocyte leukemia. Study-wide results and limits: In T-cell large granular lymphocyte leukemia, about half of patients showed multiple immunodominant subclonotypes.

Sequencing used immunoSEQ multiplex PCR; TCRdb keeps in-frame clones, though not all of them. The table lists fewer than 11,000 clones, roughly 54% of them singletons. Antigens for these TCRs are unknown. Sequencing was done on a sample of peripheral blood mononuclear cells. Source of these receptors: a boy aged 5-17 years with T-cell large granular lymphocyte leukemia. Some clones in this sample may be carry-over from other donors' samples.

This clone has more than one count but fewer than ten. The chain links TRBV30 to TRBJ1-5; D remains unclear. V dropped 3 bases and J dropped 9 bases, with 15 bases sitting between them. This CDR3 has 13 residues. Germline V gives CDR1 GTSNPN, CDR2 SVGIG (reference sequence). CDR3 region: CAWSVDGQGPQHF. The DNA for the CDR3 is TGTGCCTGGAGCGTGGACGGGCAAGGGCCCCAGCATTTT.

The chain joins TRBV7-2 to TRBJ2-7; tentative D call: TRBD2 (6 bases). This CDR3 region has 15 residues. Germline V lookup: CDR1 SGHTA, CDR2 FQGNSA. Deletions cut 2 bases from V and 3 bases from J, with 14 bases between. CDR3 protein: CASSLSGGAGYEQYF. As DNA, the CDR3 is TGTGCCAGCAGCTTATCCGGCGGGGCCGGCTACGAGCAGTACTTC.

The chain carries TRBV12-5 and TRBJ1-5, with D hard to call. This CDR3 spans 12 amino acids. CDR1 LGHNT and CDR2 FRNRAP come from the germline V gene. Trimming removed 4 bases from V and 3 bases from J, with 4 bases in between. CDR3 residues: CASGWDNQPQHF. The DNA of the CDR3 is TGTGCTAGTGGTTGGGACAATCAGCCCCAGCATTTT.

This clone was counted only a few times. This chain joins TRBV7-3 and TRBJ2-3; a possible D gene is TRBD2 (6 bases). Trimming cost V 5 bases and J 5 bases, with 14 bases left between them. The CDR3 length is 14 residues. The germline V gene encodes CDR1 SGHTA and CDR2 FQGTGA. CDR3 DNA sequence: TGTGCCAGCAGCCCTGGAGGGAGACGAGATACGCAGTATTTT. Its protein is CASSPGGRRDTQYF.

The rearrangement uses TRBV6-1 and TRBJ1-5; 8 bases agree with TRBD1. With 4 bases clipped from V and 7 bases from J, the junction kept 6 bases outside the gene matches. This CDR3 has 14 amino acids. Germline assignment: CDR1 MNHNS and CDR2 SASEGT. The CDR3 DNA is TGTGCCAGCAGTGGGGGGACAGGTCGACAGCCCCAGCATTTT. The encoded protein is CASSGGTGRQPQHF.

This clone was observed a few times. The J gene is TRBJ2-7, the V gene TRBV5-4, with no clear D. Germline CDR1 and CDR2: SGHNT and YYREEE (reference sequence). The CDR3 extends over 14 amino acids. V was pared by 3 bases and J by 2 bases, with 12 bases between. In DNA, the CDR3 is TGTGCCAGCAGCTCCCTGGCTAGACCCTACGAGCAGTACTTC. Translating gives CASSSLARPYEQYF.

This clone was seen more than once but under ten times. V gene TRBV7-9 combines with J gene TRBJ1-5; 10 bases line up with TRBD1. The CDR3 has 18 amino acids. The germline V gene has CDR1 SEHNR and CDR2 FQNEAQ (reference sequence). Unmatched junction bases numbered 14, after V lost 3 bases and J lost 6 bases. CDR3 coding DNA: TGTGCCAGCAGCTTCACAGTCTCGGGACAGGGGTGGAGTCAGCCCCAGCATTTT. It is translated as CASSFTVSGQGWSQPQHF.

This chain uses TRBV18 with TRBJ2-4, with D perhaps matching TRBD1 (7 bases). The length of the CDR3 is 15 residues. Trimming left V 3 bases short and J 7 bases short, with 16 bases between. The germline V gene encodes CDR1 KGHSH and CDR2 LQKENI. The DNA of the CDR3 is TGTGCCAGCTCACCGCCGGAGGGGGCTCGTAACATTCAGTACTTC. It is translated as CASSPPEGARNIQYF.

The genes are TRBV7-8 and TRBJ2-1; TRBD2 is a possible D gene (6 bases). V lost 6 bases and J 0 bases, leaving 12 bases between the germline ends. The germline V gene has CDR1 SGHVS and CDR2 FQNEAQ. The CDR3 has 15 residues. The CDR3 protein is CASRLGGSSYNEQFF. The CDR3 nucleotides read TGTGCCAGCAGACTGGGGGGTAGCTCCTACAATGAGCAGTTCTTC.

The gene calls are TRBV5-1 and TRBJ1-2; maybe TRBD1 (5 bases). The CDR3 is made up of 14 amino acids. V was clipped by 3 bases and J by 6 bases, with 15 bases between them. Looked up from germline, CDR1 is SGHRS and CDR2 is YFSETQ. DNA for the CDR3: TGCGCCAGCAGCTCTTCAGGGTTTGAAGATGGCTACACCTTC. This gives the protein CASSSSGFEDGYTF.

The V and J genes are TRBV5-1 and TRBJ2-3; 7 nucleotides line up with TRBD2. The ends lost 7 bases at V and 2 bases at J; junction bases unmatched: 7. This CDR3 is built from 14 residues. Germline CDR1 reads SGHRS; CDR2 reads YFSETQ. The CDR3 region has the DNA TGCGCCAGCTTCAAAAGCGGGGCCACAGATACGCAGTATTTT. It specifies CASFKSGATDTQYF.

This chain connects TRBV30 to TRBJ1-5; D unclear. This CDR3 is built from 13 residues. Germline V gives CDR1 GTSNPN, CDR2 SVGIG (reference sequence). V gave up 1 base and J gave up 6 bases, with 10 bases separating them. The CDR3 here is CAWSGGYAQPQHF. Here the CDR3 DNA reads TGTGCCTGGAGTGGAGGGTACGCTCAGCCCCAGCATTTT.

This clone has only a few counts. Distinct nucleotide sequences in the sample also encode this CDR3. This rearrangement joins TRBV5-1 to TRBJ1-1; TRBD1 is a possible D gene (5 bases). Germline V gene lookup returns CDR1 SGHRS and CDR2 YFSETQ. This CDR3 is 14 amino acids long. V lost 0 bases, J lost 4 bases, and 10 bases lay in between. The CDR3 region is CASSLDPGGTEAFF. The CDR3 coding sequence is TGCGCCAGCAGCTTGGATCCCGGGGGCACTGAAGCTTTCTTT.

This clone showed up just a few times. This rearrangement joins TRBV25-1 to TRBJ1-2; weak D call: TRBD1 (6 bases). Trimming took 3 bases from V and 8 from J, leaving 13 bases between them. CDR3 length: 13 amino acids. Germline loops: CDR1 MGHDK, CDR2 SYGVNS. CDR3 nucleotide sequence: TGTGCCAGCAGTGACTACACAGGGTACGGCTACACCTTC. Translation gives CASSDYTGYGYTF.

The chain uses TRBV9 and TRBJ2-3; D is perhaps TRBD2 (6 bases). CDR1 is SGDLS, CDR2 YYNGEE, per germline. V was cut by 4 bases and J by 2 bases, with 17 bases left in between. The CDR3 covers 16 residues. The DNA for the CDR3 is TGTGCCAGCAGCCCCCGCGGCGGGGCGTCCACAGATACGCAGTATTTT. It translates to CASSPRGGASTDTQYF.

V gene TRBV7-9 combines with J gene TRBJ1-4; TRBD1 is a possible D gene (5 bases). The CDR3 consists of 16 residues. CDR1 is SEHNR, CDR2 FQNEAQ, per germline (reference sequence). V was cut by 5 bases and J by 3 bases, with 16 bases left in between. CDR3 protein: CASSAQELRANEKLFF. As DNA, the CDR3 is TGTGCCAGCAGCGCACAGGAGCTCCGGGCTAATGAAAAACTGTTTTTT.

Only a few counts were recorded for this clone. For the CDR3, the DNA is TGTGCCTGGACCCACAGCACCAAGGGACTGTTTTTT. It encodes CAWTHSTKGLFF. V is TRBV30 and J is TRBJ1-4; D is unresolved. The CDR3 has 12 residues. Between the trimmed V and J ends, which lost 4 bases and 13 bases, there was a span of 16 bases. Per germline, CDR1 GTSNPN and CDR2 SVGIG (reference sequence).

This chain connects TRBV2 to TRBJ2-7; 8 bases match TRBD2. The CDR3 contains 14 residues. Germline loops: CDR1 SNHLY, CDR2 FYNNEI. Trimming took 3 bases from V and 6 from J; bases not matched to a gene: 7. CDR3 nucleotide sequence: TGTGCCAGCAGTGAGCCCCTAGCGGGCCCCGAGCAGTACTTC. This codes for CASSEPLAGPEQYF.

This clone was observed a handful of times. This chain joins TRBV30 and TRBJ1-1; unclear D gene. CDR1 is GTSNPN and CDR2 is SVGIG in the germline V gene (reference sequence). Trimming took 1 base from V and 3 from J, leaving 3 bases between them. The CDR3 contains 11 residues. CDR3 bases: TGTGCCTGGAGTGGGTACACTGAAGCTTTCTTT. It is translated as CAWSGYTEAFF.

This clone was detected a few times. The CDR3 loop is CAWSGEIGNQPQHF. The DNA of the CDR3 is TGTGCCTGGAGTGGGGAGATCGGCAATCAGCCCCAGCATTTT. The chain is built from TRBV30 and TRBJ1-5; no reliable D call. Germline CDR1 is GTSNPN and CDR2 is SVGIG (reference sequence). The CDR3 length is 14 residues. The V gene lost 1 base and the J gene lost 2 bases, with 9 bases spanning the gap. Drawing the rest from reference TRBV30 and TRBJ1-5, the complete variable domain is SQTIHQWPATLVQPVGSPLSLECTVEGTSNPNLYWYRQAAGRGLQLLFYSVGIGQISSEVPQNLSASRPQDRQFILSSKKLLLSDSGFYLCAWSGEIGNQPQHFGDGTRLSIL.

The V and J genes are TRBV29-1 and TRBJ2-1; no clear D gene. CDR3 length equals 11 residues. The V and J ends lost 6 bases and 5 bases respectively, with 8 bases between them. Germline V gene data show CDR1 as SQVTM and CDR2 as ANQGSEA. The CDR3 DNA follows: TGCAGCGTGGTCTCGGACAATGAGCAGTTCTTC. It yields the protein CSVVSDNEQFF.

This clone was seen only once. The chain joins TRBV18 to TRBJ1-1; D is ambiguous. From germline, CDR1 is KGHSH and CDR2 LQKENI. The CDR3 covers 14 residues. Trimming cost V 5 bases and J 0 bases, with 10 bases left between them. The CDR3 loop reads CASSSEEMNTEAFF. The CDR3 nucleotides are TGTGCCAGCTCATCGGAGGAGATGAACACTGAAGCTTTCTTT.

V and J are TRBV7-8 and TRBJ1-5; unclear D gene. Germline CDR1 and CDR2: SGHVS and FQNEAQ. V was pared by 5 bases and J by 4 bases, with 9 bases between. This CDR3 has 13 amino acids. The CDR3 region is CASSLDRNQPQHF. The CDR3 DNA follows: TGTGCCAGCAGCCTAGACCGAAATCAGCCCCAGCATTTT. Supplemented by reference TRBV7-8 and TRBJ1-5, the full variable domain reads GAGVSQSPRYKVAKRGQDVALRCDPISGHVSLFWYQQALGQGPEFLTYFQNEAQLDKSGLPSDRFFAERPEGSVSTLKIQRTQQEDSAVYLCASSLDRNQPQHFGDGTRLSIL.

This chain connects TRBV25-1 to TRBJ2-1, with D uncertain. CDR3 size: 10 residues. The germline V gene encodes CDR1 MGHDK and CDR2 SYGVNS. Between the trimmed V and J ends, which lost 8 bases and 10 bases, there was a span of 9 bases. Here the CDR3 DNA reads TGTGCCAGCCGGCTTGGGGAGCAGTTCTTC. Encoded protein: CASRLGEQFF.

In regard to this clone: The identical CDR3 is also encoded by other nucleotide sequences in the sample. The chain combines TRBV5-1 with TRBJ2-5, with unresolved D. This CDR3 has 11 residues. Germline V gene sequence: CDR1 SGHRS, CDR2 YFSETQ. V was clipped by 0 bases and J by 5 bases, with 2 bases between them. The CDR3 region is CASSLAETQYF. In DNA, the CDR3 is TGCGCCAGCAGCTTGGCGGAGACCCAGTACTTC.

This clone was counted only a few times. V is TRBV5-1 and J is TRBJ1-2; D unclear. Trimming cost V 4 bases and J 4 bases, with 11 bases left between them. Germline CDR1 and CDR2: SGHRS and YFSETQ. The length of the CDR3 is 13 residues. The CDR3 loop reads CASSPDGGYGYTF. The CDR3 nucleotides are TGCGCCAGCAGCCCCGACGGAGGCTATGGCTACACCTTC.

The rearrangement links TRBV18 to TRBJ2-1; 10 bases fit TRBD2. There are 15 residues in the CDR3. V dropped 6 bases and J dropped 5; count of bases not matched to a gene: 7. CDR1 KGHSH and CDR2 LQKENI come from the germline V gene. The CDR3 bases are TGTGCCAGCTCTCTAGCGGGAGCTCGGGACAATGAGCAGTTCTTC. Translation: CASSLAGARDNEQFF.

This clone has a single count. V is TRBV30 and J is TRBJ1-2; D ambiguous. Germline CDR1 reads GTSNPN; CDR2 reads SVGIG (reference sequence). The CDR3 loop spans 14 amino acids. V was shortened by 2 bases and J by 0 bases, with 10 bases between the two germline ends. In nucleotides, the CDR3 is TGTGCCTGGAGTCAGCGAGACACTAACTATGGCTACACCTTC. Its translation: CAWSQRDTNYGYTF.

This clone came up a few times. The chain combines TRBV6-1 with TRBJ1-2, with a tentative D call TRBD1 (5 bases). V was shortened by 6 bases and J by 2 bases, with 10 bases between the two germline ends. CDR1 and CDR2 from the germline V gene are MNHNS and SASEGT. The CDR3 covers 13 residues. CDR3 residues: CASRMGPNYGYTF. As DNA, the CDR3 is TGTGCCAGCAGAATGGGACCAAACTATGGCTACACCTTC.

The chain joins TRBV5-1 to TRBJ1-3; D is undetermined. The germline CDR1 and CDR2 sequences are SGHRS and YFSETQ. V lost 0 bases to trimming and J lost 0 bases, with 10 bases between them. The CDR3 length is 16 residues. The CDR3 spells CASSLDGSLSGNTIYF. The CDR3 DNA follows: TGCGCCAGCAGCTTGGACGGCAGCCTCTCTGGAAACACCATATATTTT.